These T cell receptor beta chains were read from a single sample in a study of shared clonotypes between healthy human individuals. Sequenced by immunoSEQ multiplex PCR; TCRdb stores in-frame clones only, minus some. Of fewer than 700,000 clones in the sample, 85% to 95% were seen once. Material: naive CD8+ T cells sorted from blood. The receptors were gathered from a woman in her 30s in good health. Each CDR3 is given with its conserved first and last residue. D genes are given only for firm matches. Expanded clones are given a class, and other clones once, few, many or no size at all.

.	TRBV12-5	.	TRBJ1-2	14	TGTGCTAGTGGTCCGGGGGGGTCTGGCTATGGCTACACCTTC	CASGPGGSGYGYTF
.	TRBV6-5	.	TRBJ2-5	16	TGTGCCAGCAGTTACACAGGGCGCCCCTCGAAGGAGACCCAGTACTTC	CASSYTGRPSKETQYF
.	TRBV4-1	.	TRBJ1-2	17	TGCGCCAGCAGCCAAGCATACAACAGGGTCTTGGACTATGGCTACACCTTC	CASSQAYNRVLDYGYTF
TRBD1	TRBV5-4	.	TRBJ2-7	13	TGTGCCAGCAGCTCGGACAGGGGGTACGAGCAGTACTTC	CASSSDRGYEQYF
TRBD1	TRBV4-1	few	TRBJ1-1	13	TGCGCCAGCAGCCACAGACAGGGGGACGAAGCTTTCTTT	CASSHRQGDEAFF
.	TRBV19	once	TRBJ1-1	13	TGTGCCAGTGTTTCAGGTATCGGCTCTGAAGCTTTCTTT	CASVSGIGSEAFF
.	TRBV5-1	few	TRBJ2-7	12	TGCGCCAGCAGCCGGAACATCAACGAGCAGTACTTC	CASSRNINEQYF
TRBD2	TRBV7-8	.	TRBJ2-7	15	TGTGCCAGCAGCCAGGGACTAGCGGGAGAGGGTATTAGGCACTTC	CASSQGLAGEGIRHF
TRBD2	TRBV11-2	.	TRBJ2-7	19	TGTGCCAGCAGCACAATCCTCTTGGGGGGAATAGCGGGGTCGTACGAGCAGTACTTC	CASSTILLGGIAGSYEQYF
.	TRBV6-5	.	TRBJ2-7	15	TGTGCCAGCAGTTACGATAGGACAAATTCCTACGAGCAGTACTTC	CASSYDRTNSYEQYF
TRBD1	TRBV27	.	TRBJ1-4	15	TGTGCCAGCAGTCCATCGGGACAGACGAATGAAAAACTGTTTTTT	CASSPSGQTNEKLFF
.	TRBV6-5	.	TRBJ1-5	15	TGTGCCAGCAGCCTGGGGGCAGGGCGGGTTCAGCCCCAGCATTTT	CASSLGAGRVQPQHF
.	TRBV2	.	TRBJ2-1	15	TGTGCCAGCAGGTCGTGGGGCCGGGAGAACAATGAGCAGTTCTTC	CASRSWGRENNEQFF
TRBD2	TRBV9	few	TRBJ2-7	15	TGTGCCAGCAGCGCATCGGGACTAGCGGGCTACGAGCAGTACTTC	CASSASGLAGYEQYF
.	TRBV13	.	TRBJ2-5	14	TGTGCCAGCAGCTCGGGTGGGATCCAAGAGACCCAGTACTTC	CASSSGGIQETQYF
TRBD2	TRBV19	.	TRBJ2-7	15	TGTGCCAGTAAACCGGGACTAGCGACTGACTACGAGCAGTACTTC	CASKPGLATDYEQYF
TRBD2	TRBV19	once	TRBJ2-5	13	TGTGCCAGTCGCGGGGGTGGGGGAGAGACCCAGTACTTC	CASRGGGGETQYF
TRBD2	TRBV5-6	.	TRBJ2-7	17	TGTGCCAGCAGCTTGGTGGTAAGCGGCGGGAGCTCCTACGAGCAGTACTTC	CASSLVVSGGSSYEQYF
.	TRBV11-2	.	TRBJ2-3	14	TGTGCCAGCAGCTCCCGTGGGGAGGACGATACGCAGTATTTT	CASSSRGEDDTQYF
.	TRBV14	.	TRBJ1-2	17	TGTGCCAGCAGCCAGGCCGGGACGGTATATCCGGTGTATGGCTACACCTTC	CASSQAGTVYPVYGYTF
TRBD1	TRBV13	.	TRBJ2-7	16	TGTGCCAGCAGCCCATCCAAGGACAGGCGAACCTACGAGCAGTACTTC	CASSPSKDRRTYEQYF
TRBD1	TRBV29-1	.	TRBJ1-1	13	TGCAGCGTCTCAGGGGGGGAGGACGCTGAAGCTTTCTTT	CSVSGGEDAEAFF